The rows below give T cell receptor beta chains drawn from one sample of a study of T-cell reconstitution after alpha-beta-depleted transplantation in children. TCRdb re-derived calls from the PCR reads in MiXCR, one entry per CDR3 protein. The sample includes about 540,000 distinct CDR3 sequences, 15% to 20% of them seen just once. The sequencing used PBMCs from the stem cell graft donor, collected from the stem cell graft. These receptors were taken from a human donor who donated a stem cell graft to a child with acute lymphoblastic leukemia. The CDR3 runs from the conserved cysteine through the conserved F or W. D genes are given only for firm matches.

d_gene	v_gene	CDR3aa
TRBD2	TRBV11-2	CASSLVGLAGDGELFF
TRBD2	TRBV4-2	CASSQEGVVAGGYEQYF
-	TRBV20-1	CSARLSTNYGYTF
-	TRBV10-3	CAISEFTGNEQFF
-	TRBV6-5	CASSYYSYQETQYF
-	TRBV27	CASSLTSGGFYEQYF
TRBD2	TRBV6-1	CASSRLAGESNEQFF
TRBD2	TRBV29-1	CSVELAGETTDTQYF
TRBD1	TRBV7-9	CASSGQTGVRGYTF
TRBD1	TRBV29-1	CSVGDSFQETQYF
-	TRBV11-2	CASSVPFGGAREKLFF
-	TRBV12-3/TRBV12-4	CASSSGDQTYEQYF
TRBD2	TRBV20-1	CSASIYFGLAGTDTQYF
-	TRBV7-9	CASSGTAISNQPQHF
TRBD1	TRBV4-1	CASRQTGDYGYTF
TRBD1	TRBV6-5	CASSYQGQGADTQYF
-	TRBV5-1	CASFNERLLPFF
-	TRBV27	CASSYGTGSNQPQHF
-	TRBV19	CASSIGLGSSYNEQFF
-	TRBV9	CASSVRGQSNSPLHF
-	TRBV27	CASSPGEGTDTQYF
TRBD1	TRBV7-9	CASSFMTGQRPEQFF
-	TRBV4-2	CASSQEGSGTVGYEQYF
TRBD1	TRBV19	CASTPTGGNGYTF
TRBD1	TRBV5-1	CASSLATGTGAYEQYF
TRBD2	TRBV25-1	CASKFGIRTSGNNEQFF
TRBD2	TRBV3-1	CASSGGLAGMQFF
TRBD2	TRBV5-1	CASSSQAGRAYEQYF
TRBD1	TRBV12-3/TRBV12-4	CASSFNRGREKLFF
-	TRBV25-1	CASSPDTETGELFF
TRBD2	TRBV5-1	CASSSGLAGGAGAKNIQYF
TRBD2	TRBV20-1	CSARDKLAGGPYYNEQFF
-	TRBV20-1	CSARDWGEADTQYF
TRBD1	TRBV12-3/TRBV12-4	CASSLAGRGRTEAFF
-	TRBV18	CASSPFGGRTNTGELFF
TRBD1	TRBV7-6	CASSFTGVQMNTEAFF
TRBD1	TRBV7-6	CASSLPGQGGDNEQFF
-	TRBV16	CASSQGGPDTQYF